The 30 T cell receptor beta chains given below trace back to one sample, sequenced in a study of cytomegalovirus exposure and HLA in healthy donors listed by TCRdb under 2017. Libraries were built with the immunoSEQ multiplex PCR assay. A mixture of 60 forward primers for TCR Vbeta segments and 13 reverse primers for TCR Jbeta segments was used in the multiplex PCR. In its TCRdb copy, this immuneACCESS table keeps in-frame sequences only and misses some clones. Where compared with another copy, unresolved V genes explain less than half of these, and the others have no known cause. The sample records 75,000 to 95,000 clones, less than 80% of which are singletons. The ten top clones hold 20% to 25% of the sample. What was sequenced was PBMCs. These receptors came from a woman in her forties or fifties in good health and CMV-seropositive.

The count of this clone is one. The CDR3 DNA reads as TGTGCCAGCAGTTTGAGCCCCAGGGGGCGTTCACCCCTCCACTTT. Its translation: CASSLSPRGRSPLHF. V is TRBV27 and J is TRBJ1-6; TRBD1 matches at 8 bases. V lost 3 bases and J lost 9; bases outside the gene matches: 7. The CDR3 length is 15 residues. The germline V gene encodes CDR1 MNHEY and CDR2 SMNVEV (reference sequence).

V gene TRBV6-5 combines with J gene TRBJ1-2; D may be TRBD1 (5 bases). The length of the CDR3 is 14 residues. V was trimmed by 4 bases and J by 4 bases, leaving 13 bases between them. Germline CDR1 reads MNHEY; CDR2 reads SVGAGI. The CDR3 loop reads CASSSQGTSYGYTF. In DNA form, the CDR3 reads TGTGCCAGCAGTTCCCAAGGGACTTCCTATGGCTACACCTTC.

The CDR3 nucleotides read TGTGCCAGCAGCTCACAGGGGGGGAATGAAAAACTGTTTTTT. Translating gives CASSSQGGNEKLFF. The chain couples TRBV7-9 to TRBJ1-4, with 8 positions matching TRBD1. Germline CDR1 and CDR2: SEHNR and FQNEAQ (reference sequence). The CDR3 has 14 residues. The V and J ends lost 4 bases and 5 bases, in that order; junction bases with no gene match: 3.

The genes are TRBV5-8 and TRBJ1-1, with D hard to call. Germline V gene lookup returns CDR1 SGHTS and CDR2 YDEGEE. The V end was cut by 4 bases, the J end by 7 bases, with 17 bases between. The CDR3 has 14 amino acids. The CDR3 loop is CASSALYRNGEAFF. CDR3 in DNA: TGTGCCAGCAGCGCACTATACCGGAACGGTGAAGCTTTCTTT. The complete variable domain, with remaining parts taken from reference TRBV5-8 and TRBJ1-1, reads EAGVTQSPTHLIKTRGQQATLRCSPISGHTSVYWYQQALGLGLQFLLWYDEGEERNRGNFPPRFSGRQFPNYSSELNVNALELEDSALYLCASSALYRNGEAFFGQGTRLTVV.

This clone has only a few counts. This chain joins TRBV28 and TRBJ2-7; 7 nucleotides align to TRBD1. Per the germline V gene, CDR1 is MDHEN and CDR2 is SYDVKM. The length of the CDR3 is 14 residues. The V gene end was trimmed by 4 bases and the J gene end by 5 bases; junction bases not matched to a gene: 8. CDR3 loop: CASSSVDRVDEQYF. In nucleotides, the CDR3 is TGTGCCAGCAGTTCCGTCGACAGGGTTGACGAGCAGTACTTC.

The rearrangement joins TRBV27 to TRBJ2-4, with a weak D call TRBD2 (6 bases). Germline CDR1 and CDR2: MNHEY and SMNVEV (reference sequence). V was clipped by 0 bases and J by 5 bases, with 11 bases between them. The CDR3 extends over 15 amino acids. Written as DNA, the CDR3 is TGTGCCAGCAGTTTATCTCGGGGGAATGAAAACATTCAGTACTTC. It translates to CASSLSRGNENIQYF.

This clone was picked up a small number of times. The genes are TRBV14 and TRBJ1-2, with TRBD1 as a possible D gene (5 bases). Germline assignment: CDR1 SGHDN and CDR2 FVKESK. Trimming removed 5 bases at V and 5 bases at J, with 15 bases between. The CDR3 has 14 amino acids. CDR3 loop: CASSAPGGNYGYTF. CDR3 bases: TGTGCCAGCAGCGCTCCGGGGGGGAATTATGGCTACACCTTC.

The chain uses TRBV6-5 and TRBJ2-7, with 7 bases fitting TRBD2. J was trimmed by 3 bases and V by 7 bases; bases with no gene match: 6. Germline V lookup: CDR1 MNHEY, CDR2 SVGAGI. The CDR3 is 13 amino acids. CDR3 coding DNA: TGTGCCAGCATGGGAGGGGTCCGCTACGAGCAGTACTTC. Translation gives CASMGGVRYEQYF.

The chain links TRBV4-3 to TRBJ2-7; D might be TRBD1 (5 bases). The CDR3 runs 15 residues. Trimming pared 1 base from V and 4 bases from J, leaving 14 bases between. The V gene's germline CDR1 is LGHNA and CDR2 YSLEER. In DNA, the CDR3 is TGCGCCAGCAGCCAAGGGCAGGGTATGACTTACGAGCAGTACTTC. This translates into CASSQGQGMTYEQYF.

This clone has just a few counts. V gene TRBV19 combines with J gene TRBJ1-2; the match to TRBD1 covers 7 bases. The CDR3 spans 15 residues. Germline trimming cut 3 bases from V and 4 bases from J; bases unmatched to any gene: 8. Germline V gene sequence: CDR1 LNHDA, CDR2 SQIVND (reference sequence). As DNA, the CDR3 is TGTGCCAGTAGTATTGGATTCGGGACAGCCTATGGCTACACCTTC. Translated, it gives CASSIGFGTAYGYTF.

The chain is built from TRBV28 and TRBJ2-3; 8 nucleotides line up with TRBD1. This CDR3 region has 19 residues. The germline gives CDR1 MDHEN, CDR2 SYDVKM. V was pared by 1 base and J by 2 bases, with 14 bases of the junction left unmatched. DNA of the CDR3: TGTGCCAGCAGTTTATTCGCGTTTGGGACAGGCCGTAACACAGATACGCAGTATTTT. This translates into CASSLFAFGTGRNTDTQYF.

The chain couples TRBV5-6 to TRBJ2-2, with 10 nucleotides matching TRBD2. The CDR3 totals 15 residues. With V trimmed by 1 base and J by 3 bases, 0 bases remained unmatched. Germline V gene sequence: CDR1 SGHDT, CDR2 YYEEEE. The CDR3 DNA reads as TGTGCCAGCAGCTTGACTAGCGGGGACACCGGGGAGCTGTTTTTT. It translates to CASSLTSGDTGELFF.

The chain is built from TRBV5-1 and TRBJ2-7; a weak D match, TRBD1 (5 bases). In germline, CDR1 is SGHRS, CDR2 YFSETQ. V was trimmed by 2 bases and J by 5 bases, leaving 14 bases between them. The CDR3 runs 14 residues. CDR3 protein: CASSFSGKRDEQYF. The CDR3, as DNA: TGCGCCAGCAGCTTTTCAGGGAAAAGGGACGAGCAGTACTTC.

J is TRBJ1-1 and V is TRBV5-6, with a tentative D call TRBD1 (6 bases). The CDR3 extends over 14 amino acids. V was shortened by 1 base and J by 4 bases, with 11 bases between the two germline ends. Germline V gives CDR1 SGHDT, CDR2 YYEEEE. The CDR3 bases are TGTGCCAGCAGCTTGAAAGTAGGGGGCACTGAAGCTTTCTTT. Translation: CASSLKVGGTEAFF. Together with reference TRBV5-6 and TRBJ1-1, the CDR3 gives the full variable domain: DAGVTQSPTHLIKTRGQQVTLRCSPKSGHDTVSWYQQALGQGPQFIFQYYEEEERQRGNFPDRFSGHQFPNYSSELNVNALLLGDSALYLCASSLKVGGTEAFFGQGTRLTVV.

This clone showed up just a few times. This chain connects TRBV7-9 to TRBJ1-2; D is perhaps TRBD1 (5 bases). CDR3 length equals 17 residues. CDR1 is SEHNR, CDR2 FQNEAQ, per germline (reference sequence). The V gene lost 5 bases and the J gene lost 6 bases, with 25 bases spanning the gap. CDR3 nucleotide sequence: TGTGCCAGCAGCCCCTGGGGGGGGGTAGCATTAGTTGATGGCTACACCTTC. It is translated as CASSPWGGVALVDGYTF.

The gene calls are TRBV5-5 and TRBJ2-7; D might be TRBD1 (5 bases). Per the germline V gene, CDR1 is SGHKS and CDR2 is YYEKEE (reference sequence). V lost 2 bases and J lost 3, with 9 bases in between. CDR3 size: 13 residues. CDR3 residues: CASSFGHGYEQYF. CDR3 bases: TGTGCCAGCAGCTTCGGACATGGCTACGAGCAGTACTTC.

This clone was counted only a few times. The chain uses TRBV12-2 and TRBJ1-1; the DNA was not used to check the table's D call, TRBD1. TRBV12-2 is marked as a pseudogene. The CDR3 covers 16 residues. The CDR3 is CASRFHVRVFVTEAFF. The CDR3 region has the DNA TGTGCAAGTCGCTTTCACGTCAGGGTCTTCGTCACTGAAGCTTTCTTT.

This chain connects TRBV27 to TRBJ2-3; D gene uncertain. Germline V gene data show CDR1 as MNHEY and CDR2 as SMNVEV (reference sequence). The CDR3 sequence is 13 residues long. Trimming took 2 bases from V and 4 from J, leaving 7 bases between them. CDR3 nucleotides: TGTGCCAGCAGTTTAAAGGAGTCAGATACGCAGTATTTT. Translation: CASSLKESDTQYF.

This clone has only a few counts. The chain employs TRBV2 and TRBJ2-5, with TRBD2 as a possible D gene (6 bases). The CDR3 consists of 10 residues. The germline gives CDR1 SNHLY, CDR2 FYNNEI. Trimming cost V 4 bases and J 10 bases, with 7 bases left between them. The CDR3 spells CASSGRVQYF. For the CDR3, the DNA is TGTGCCAGCAGTGGGAGGGTCCAGTACTTC.

The rearrangement links TRBV5-3 to TRBJ1-2; maybe TRBD1 (5 bases). TRBV5-3 is an ORF, with its function uncertain. This CDR3 spans 13 amino acids. V was trimmed by 1 base and J by 8 bases, leaving 12 bases between them. CDR3: CARSLIRAGGYTF. The CDR3, as DNA: TGTGCCAGAAGCTTGATCAGGGCAGGCGGCTACACCTTC.

The chain combines TRBV30 with TRBJ1-2, with 7 bases matching TRBD1. V was pared by 0 bases and J by 4 bases, with 2 bases of the junction left unmatched. This CDR3 has 13 amino acids. In germline, CDR1 is GTSNPN, CDR2 SVGIG (reference sequence). The CDR3 protein is CAWSVTGTYGYTF. In nucleotides, the CDR3 is TGTGCCTGGAGTGTGACAGGGACCTATGGCTACACCTTC.

V usage is TRBV12-5 and J usage is TRBJ2-3; the D gene is possibly TRBD2 (6 bases). Germline V gene data show CDR1 as LGHNT and CDR2 as FRNRAP. This CDR3 contains 13 residues. The germline V and J ends were trimmed by 4 bases and 6 bases, with 11 bases remaining between them. In DNA form, the CDR3 reads TGTGCTAGTGGTTCGGGACTCGTTGATACGCAGTATTTT. This codes for CASGSGLVDTQYF.

This clone was seen a few times. This chain uses TRBV7-6 with TRBJ1-1, with 12 nucleotides matching TRBD1. Trimming at V came to 0 bases and at J to 6 bases, leaving 2 bases not matched to a gene. This CDR3 contains 15 residues. CDR1 and CDR2 from the germline V gene are SGHVS and FNYEAQ. This CDR3 reads CASSLAGTGGSEAFF. The CDR3 region has the DNA TGTGCCAGCAGCTTAGCCGGGACAGGGGGCTCTGAAGCTTTCTTT. The variable domain in full, completed from reference TRBV7-6 and TRBJ1-1, reads GAGVSQSPRYKVTKRGQDVALRCDPISGHVSLYWYRQALGQGPEFLTYFNYEAQQDKSGLPNDRFSAERPEGSISTLTIQRTEQRDSAMYRCASSLAGTGGSEAFFGQGTRLTVV.

The chain uses TRBV5-4 and TRBJ2-6; no reliable D call. The V gene lost 4 bases and the J gene lost 0 bases, with 11 bases spanning the gap. The CDR3 spans 16 residues. In germline, CDR1 is SGHNT, CDR2 YYREEE (reference sequence). The DNA for the CDR3 is TGTGCCAGCAGCCGCTGGCCCCCCTCTGGGGCCAACGTCCTGACTTTC. Translated, it gives CASSRWPPSGANVLTF.

The chain couples TRBV7-7 to TRBJ2-3; maybe TRBD1 (6 bases). Trimming left V 1 base short and J 1 base short, with 6 bases between. The CDR3 spans 14 residues. Germline V gene sequence: CDR1 SSHAT, CDR2 FNYEAQ (reference sequence). The CDR3 loop reads CASSLGQGTDTQYF. The CDR3 nucleotides are TGTGCCAGCAGCTTAGGACAGGGCACAGATACGCAGTATTTT.

This clone was observed a few times. The gene calls are TRBV19 and TRBJ2-3; D ambiguous. V gave up 6 bases and J gave up 6 bases, with 10 bases separating them. The CDR3 is 12 amino acids. The V gene's germline CDR1 is LNHDA and CDR2 SQIVND (reference sequence). The chain's CDR3 is CASRDLGDTQYF. DNA for the CDR3: TGTGCCAGTAGGGATCTCGGGGATACGCAGTATTTT.

The chain links TRBV18 to TRBJ2-5; TRBD2 matches 9 bases. The V segment lost 0 bases and the J segment 5 bases; nucleotides outside the gene matches: 4. This CDR3 has 15 residues. CDR1 and CDR2 (germline): KGHSH, LQKENI. Written as DNA, the CDR3 is TGTGCCAGCTCACCACCGGCGGGGGGGCTGGAGACCCAGTACTTC. Protein: CASSPPAGGLETQYF.

V usage is TRBV2 and J usage is TRBJ2-3, with 9 bases identical to TRBD1. Germline V gene sequence: CDR1 SNHLY, CDR2 FYNNEI. The CDR3 contains 12 residues. J was trimmed by 12 bases and V by 7 bases; bases with no gene match: 8. CDR3 DNA sequence: TGTGCCAGCATTAACCGGGACAGGGATCAGTATTTT. Its translation: CASINRDRDQYF.

This clone was seen more than once but under ten times. The chain combines TRBV10-3 with TRBJ1-2, with TRBD1 as a possible D gene (5 bases). Looked up from germline, CDR1 is ENHRY and CDR2 is SYGVKD. V was shortened by 2 bases and J by 3 bases, with 13 bases between the two germline ends. The CDR3 runs to 15 residues. The CDR3 region has the DNA TGTGCCATCAGTGAGACAGGAACCCCTGACTATGGCTACACCTTC. It translates to CAISETGTPDYGYTF.

The rearrangement links TRBV28 to TRBJ1-2, with 7 bases lining up with TRBD1. J gave up 3 bases and V 5 bases, and 9 bases lay outside the gene matches. The germline V gene encodes CDR1 MDHEN and CDR2 SYDVKM. This CDR3 is built from 15 residues. CDR3 nucleotide sequence: TGTGCCAGCAGTCCCGTCGACAGGGACGACTATGGCTACACCTTC. This encodes CASSPVDRDDYGYTF.